These T cell receptor beta chains were read from a single sample in a study of blood T cells in healthy people across ages. TCRdb used MiXCR to reprocess the 5' RACE reads, holding one entry per CDR3 protein. The data contain hundreds of thousands of distinct CDR3 sequences, over 40% of them singletons. Sample: blood. Receptors were obtained from an elderly woman in good health. Each CDR3 is given with its conserved first and last residue. A D gene is named only where the DNA matches it firmly. A row's size may be missing; if present it is once, few, many or a size class.

j_gene,d_gene,v_gene,abundance,len,CDR3nt,CDR3aa
TRBJ2-3,NA,TRBV5-1,many,14,TGCGCCAGCAGCTTGACCATTAGCACAGATACGCAGTATTTT,CASSLTISTDTQYF
TRBJ2-3,NA,TRBV12-3/TRBV12-4,NA,15,TGTGCCAGCAGTCTCAGAACTCGAAGCACAGATACGCAGTATTTT,CASSLRTRSTDTQYF
TRBJ1-2,NA,TRBV4-2,few,14,TGTGCCAGCAGCCAAGAAGTCGGAGACTATGGCTACACCTTC,CASSQEVGDYGYTF
TRBJ2-4,NA,TRBV5-6,NA,15,TGTGCCAGCAGCTTGGTCAGCCTAGCCAAAAACATTCAGTACTTC,CASSLVSLAKNIQYF
TRBJ2-7,TRBD2,TRBV29-1,NA,14,TGCAGCGTAATGCTAGCGGGAGGTTCCTACGAGCAGTACTTC,CSVMLAGGSYEQYF
TRBJ2-7,TRBD2,TRBV20-1,many,14,TGCAGTGCTAGGCCGATAGCGGGAGGTTCCGAGCAGTACTTC,CSARPIAGGSEQYF
TRBJ2-5,NA,TRBV29-1,once,12,TGCAGCGTTGAAAGGGACTTCGAGACCCAGTACTTC,CSVERDFETQYF
TRBJ2-5,NA,TRBV18,NA,14,TGTGTCAGCTCACCGTTGGGGAACCAAGAGACCCAGTACTTC,CVSSPLGNQETQYF
TRBJ1-6,NA,TRBV29-1,NA,17,TGCAGCGTTGAACTGTCCCAGGGCCGCTTCTATAATTCACCCCTCCACTTT,CSVELSQGRFYNSPLHF
TRBJ2-5,NA,TRBV6-2/TRBV6-3,NA,13,TGTGCCAGCGGGCTACAAAGTTTCCAGACCCAGTACTTC,CASGLQSFQTQYF
TRBJ2-1,TRBD1,TRBV12-3/TRBV12-4,many,16,TGTGCCAGCAGTATGCTGTGGACAGGGGTGAACAATGAGCAGTTCTTC,CASSMLWTGVNNEQFF
TRBJ2-1,TRBD1,TRBV5-1,NA,13,TGCGCCAGCAGCTTGACAGGGGTCAATGAGCAGTTCTTC,CASSLTGVNEQFF
TRBJ2-3,TRBD2,TRBV4-3,once,16,TGCGCCAGCAGCCAAGATACGGGGGGAGTTCCCGTTCCGCAGTATTTT,CASSQDTGGVPVPQYF
TRBJ1-1,NA,TRBV29-1,NA,14,TGCAGCGTTGAAGAATTTGCAGAAAACACTGAAGCTTTCTTT,CSVEEFAENTEAFF
TRBJ1-5,TRBD1,TRBV6-5,NA,22,TGTGCCAGCAGTTACTCTTTTCATTCTGACAGGGGAGAATTGGAGAGGTATCAGCCCCAGCATTTT,CASSYSFHSDRGELERYQPQHF
TRBJ2-5,TRBD2,TRBV5-1,many,16,TGCGCCAGCAGCTTGACGGGGGGAGTGTCCAGGGAGACCCAGTACTTC,CASSLTGGVSRETQYF
TRBJ2-3,NA,TRBV29-1,NA,14,TGCAGCGTTGACGCGCTAAGGGGGACAGATACGCAGTATTTT,CSVDALRGTDTQYF
TRBJ1-5,NA,TRBV27,NA,15,TGTGCCAGCGGAGGGGGGACAAGAGGAGATCAGCCCCAGCATTTT,CASGGGTRGDQPQHF
TRBJ2-5,NA,TRBV9,many,14,TGTGCCAGCAGCCCCCTTTCCGCTGGCGAGACCCAGTACTTC,CASSPLSAGETQYF
TRBJ2-1,TRBD2,TRBV6-6,many,16,TGTGCCAGCAGTAGAGGACTAGCGGGAGGTAACAATGAGCAGTTCTTC,CASSRGLAGGNNEQFF
TRBJ2-3,NA,TRBV2,NA,13,TGTGCCAGCCGGGGACATAGCACAGATACGCAGTATTTT,CASRGHSTDTQYF
TRBJ2-1,TRBD1,TRBV7-9,many,16,TGTGCCAGCAGTTCGTTGGGGACAGTGACCGCCAATGAGCAGTTCTTC,CASSSLGTVTANEQFF
TRBJ2-1,NA,TRBV15,many,12,TGTGCCACCAGCAGAGATAGAACAGGGTGGTTCTTC,CATSRDRTGWFF
TRBJ2-1,NA,TRBV27,many,15,TGTGCCAGCAGTAGAGGGGACGTACTCAACAATGAGCAGTTCTTC,CASSRGDVLNNEQFF
TRBJ1-1,NA,TRBV6-2/TRBV6-3,NA,15,TGTGCCAGCAGTACCCCCTACGGGAACAATGTTGAAGCTTTCTTT,CASSTPYGNNVEAFF
TRBJ2-1,TRBD2,TRBV12-3/TRBV12-4,many,15,TGTGCCAGCAGTTCCGGGACTAGCAGCTACAATGAGCAGTTCTTC,CASSSGTSSYNEQFF
TRBJ2-6,NA,TRBV24-1,NA,17,TGTGCCACCAGTGACAACCGCGGACTCTCTGGGGCCAACGTCCTGACTTTC,CATSDNRGLSGANVLTF
TRBJ1-6,NA,TRBV20-1,NA,14,TGCAGTGCTAGAGCCCGCCTGGCACATTCACCCCTCCACTTT,CSARARLAHSPLHF
TRBJ2-7,TRBD2,TRBV5-1,few,16,TGCGCCAGCAGCTTGGCCGTAGCTAGCGGCTACAATGAGCAGTACTTC,CASSLAVASGYNEQYF
TRBJ1-2,NA,TRBV9,NA,16,TGTGCCAGCAGCGTAGGAGGTGGTGGAGGTAGCTATGGCTACACCTTC,CASSVGGGGGSYGYTF
TRBJ2-2,NA,TRBV5-5,few,16,TGTGCCAGCAGCTACCCGGGGGAGGCGAACACCGGGGAGCTGTTTTTT,CASSYPGEANTGELFF
TRBJ2-5,NA,TRBV29-1,NA,15,TGCAGCGTTGTGAGGGGGGGGCGGGTTATGGAGACCCAGTACTTC,CSVVRGGRVMETQYF
TRBJ2-5,NA,TRBV20-1,few,14,TGCAGTGCCAAAATAGCGGCCGGGTTAGAGACCCAGTACTTC,CSAKIAAGLETQYF
TRBJ2-7,NA,TRBV20-1,few,14,TGCAGTGCTAGAATCCCCAGCGGCTCCTACGAGCAGTACTTC,CSARIPSGSYEQYF
TRBJ1-6,NA,TRBV27,many,13,TGTGCCAGCAGCCCCACGGTGGGGTCACCCCTCCACTTT,CASSPTVGSPLHF
TRBJ1-2,NA,TRBV20-1,many,13,TGCAGTGCTCCACCGGATAGGAGCTATGGCTACACCTTC,CSAPPDRSYGYTF
TRBJ2-3,TRBD2,TRBV5-1,many,15,TGCGCCAGCAGCTTGAGAGTAACTAGCGGAGATACGCAGTATTTT,CASSLRVTSGDTQYF
TRBJ2-7,NA,TRBV20-1,many,11,TGCAGTGCTAGCCCCGGCTACGAGCAGTACTTC,CSASPGYEQYF
TRBJ2-3,NA,TRBV28,NA,16,TGTGCCAGCAGCCGCCTCAGTGGTCCTGACACAGATACGCAGTATTTT,CASSRLSGPDTDTQYF
TRBJ2-5,NA,TRBV28,few,13,TGTGCCAGCAGTGGCGTCCTTCAAGAGACCCAGTACTTC,CASSGVLQETQYF
TRBJ1-1,NA,TRBV7-9,NA,13,TGTGCCAGCAGCTGGTCGACGAACACTGAAGCTTTCTTT,CASSWSTNTEAFF
TRBJ2-3,TRBD1,TRBV20-1,NA,16,TGCAGTGCTAGAGTTCAGGACAGGGCCGGTACAGATACGCAGTATTTT,CSARVQDRAGTDTQYF
TRBJ2-5,NA,TRBV20-1,NA,14,TGCAGTGCTAGACCGGGATCGGGTGTCGAGACCCAGTACTTC,CSARPGSGVETQYF
TRBJ1-1,TRBD1,TRBV20-1,once,13,TGCAGTGCTCTGACAGGGAGGGACACTGAAGCTTTCTTT,CSALTGRDTEAFF
TRBJ1-4,TRBD1,TRBV15,few,15,TGTGCCACCAGCAGGACTCGACAGGGCGGTGAAAAACTGTTTTTT,CATSRTRQGGEKLFF
TRBJ1-2,NA,TRBV20-1,many,14,TGCAGTGCTAGGGCCCTGCGCGGGAACTATGGCTACACCTTC,CSARALRGNYGYTF
TRBJ1-5,NA,TRBV7-3,NA,17,TGTGCCAGCAGCTTAATTCCCGGGCCTCCTAGGGGGCAGCCCCAGCATTTT,CASSLIPGPPRGQPQHF
TRBJ2-3,NA,TRBV4-1,many,13,TGCGCCAGCAGCCAATCCAGGGAGGATACGCAGTATTTT,CASSQSREDTQYF
TRBJ2-7,NA,TRBV7-2,NA,15,TGTGCCAGCAGCTTTTCGGCAGGGGAGCACTACGAGCAGTACTTC,CASSFSAGEHYEQYF
TRBJ1-4,NA,TRBV28,NA,12,TGTGCCAGCTTCGGGAGAGATGAAAAACTGTTTTTT,CASFGRDEKLFF
TRBJ1-4,NA,TRBV27,NA,14,TGTGCCAGCAGCTTAGAGCAATCGGGGGAAAAACTGTTTTTT,CASSLEQSGEKLFF
TRBJ2-1,NA,TRBV4-1,NA,19,TGCGCCAGCAGCCAAGATCCGGGTGCCCGGGCCAACCAAAACAATGAGCAGTTCTTC,CASSQDPGARANQNNEQFF